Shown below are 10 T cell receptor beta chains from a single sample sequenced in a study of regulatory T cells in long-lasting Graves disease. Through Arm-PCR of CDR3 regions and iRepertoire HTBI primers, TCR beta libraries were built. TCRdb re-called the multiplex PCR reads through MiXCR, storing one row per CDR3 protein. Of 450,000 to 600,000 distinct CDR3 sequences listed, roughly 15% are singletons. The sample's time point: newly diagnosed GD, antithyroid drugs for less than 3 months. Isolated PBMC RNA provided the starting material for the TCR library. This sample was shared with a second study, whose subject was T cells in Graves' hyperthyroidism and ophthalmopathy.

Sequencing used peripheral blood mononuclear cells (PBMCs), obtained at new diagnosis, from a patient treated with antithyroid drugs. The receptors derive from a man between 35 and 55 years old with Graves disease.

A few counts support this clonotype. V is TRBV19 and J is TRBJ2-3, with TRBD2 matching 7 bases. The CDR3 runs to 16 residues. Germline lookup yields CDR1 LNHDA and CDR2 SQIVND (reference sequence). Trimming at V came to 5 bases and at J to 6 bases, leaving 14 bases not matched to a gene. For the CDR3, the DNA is TGTGCCAGTAGTGGTGTTCTGGGAGGGGCCGTTGATACGCAGTATTTT. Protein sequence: CASSGVLGGAVDTQYF.

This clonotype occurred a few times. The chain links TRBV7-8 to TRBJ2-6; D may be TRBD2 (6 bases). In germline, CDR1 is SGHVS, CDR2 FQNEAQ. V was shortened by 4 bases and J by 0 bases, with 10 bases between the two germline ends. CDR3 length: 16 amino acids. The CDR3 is CASSSMTSSGANVLTF. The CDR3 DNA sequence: TGTGCCAGCAGCTCGATGACTAGCTCTGGGGCCAACGTCCTGACTTTC.

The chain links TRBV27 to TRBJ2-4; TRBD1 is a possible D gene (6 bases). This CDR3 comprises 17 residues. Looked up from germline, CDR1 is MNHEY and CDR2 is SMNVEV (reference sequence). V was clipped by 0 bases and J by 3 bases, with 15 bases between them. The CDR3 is CASSLSGAGVDKNIQYF. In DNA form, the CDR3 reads TGTGCCAGCAGTTTATCCGGGGCAGGGGTCGACAAAAACATTCAGTACTTC.

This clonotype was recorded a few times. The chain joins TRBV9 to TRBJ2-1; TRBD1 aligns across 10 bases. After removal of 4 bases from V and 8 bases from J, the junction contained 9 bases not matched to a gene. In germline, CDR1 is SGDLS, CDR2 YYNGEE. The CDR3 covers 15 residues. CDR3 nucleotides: TGTGCCAGCAGCCCCCGAGGGACAGGGGCGGATGAGCAGTTCTTC. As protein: CASSPRGTGADEQFF.

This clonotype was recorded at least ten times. The CDR3 loop reads CASSDPGAAGVTDTQYF. CDR3 sequence (DNA): TGTGCCAGCAGTGATCCGGGGGCTGCTGGAGTCACAGATACGCAGTATTTT. This chain joins TRBV2 and TRBJ2-3; the D gene could be TRBD1 or TRBD2 (6 bases each). Per germline, CDR1 SNHLY and CDR2 FYNNEI. This CDR3 has 17 amino acids. With 3 bases removed from V and 2 bases from J, the gap between germline ends came to 18 bases.

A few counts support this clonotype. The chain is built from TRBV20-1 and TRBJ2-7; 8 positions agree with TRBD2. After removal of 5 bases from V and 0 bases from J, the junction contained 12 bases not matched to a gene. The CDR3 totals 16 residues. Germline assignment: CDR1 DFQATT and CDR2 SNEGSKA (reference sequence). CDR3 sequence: CSAFPRGGGNSYEQYF. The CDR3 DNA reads TGCAGTGCTTTTCCCCGGGGGGGGGGGAACTCCTACGAGCAGTACTTC.

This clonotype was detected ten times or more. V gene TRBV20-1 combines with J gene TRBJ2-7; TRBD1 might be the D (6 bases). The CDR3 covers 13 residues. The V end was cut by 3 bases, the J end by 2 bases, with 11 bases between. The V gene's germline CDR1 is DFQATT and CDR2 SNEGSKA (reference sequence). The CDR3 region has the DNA TGCAGTGCTAGGGGGACAAAGACCTACGAGCAGTACTTC. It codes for CSARGTKTYEQYF.

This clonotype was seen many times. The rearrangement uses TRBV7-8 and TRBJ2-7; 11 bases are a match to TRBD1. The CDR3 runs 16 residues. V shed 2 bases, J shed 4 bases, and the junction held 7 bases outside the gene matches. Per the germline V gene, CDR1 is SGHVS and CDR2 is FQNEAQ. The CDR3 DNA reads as TGTGCCAGCAGCTTAACGCCGGGACAGGGGGGATACGAGCAGTACTTC. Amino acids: CASSLTPGQGGYEQYF.

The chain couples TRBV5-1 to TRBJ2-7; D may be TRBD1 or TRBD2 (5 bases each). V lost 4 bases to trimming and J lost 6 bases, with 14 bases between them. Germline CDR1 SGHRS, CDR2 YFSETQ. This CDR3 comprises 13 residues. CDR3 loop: CASSEGGAGEQYF. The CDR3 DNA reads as TGCGCCAGCAGCGAGGGTGGGGCCGGCGAGCAGTACTTC.

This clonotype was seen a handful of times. The CDR3 sequence: CSARDWGTGDQPQHF. The CDR3, as DNA: TGCAGTGCTAGAGATTGGGGGACAGGGGATCAGCCCCAGCATTTT. The chain couples TRBV20-1 to TRBJ1-5; 10 bases agree with TRBD1. V shed 0 bases, J shed 5 bases, and the junction held 4 bases outside the gene matches. The germline V gene encodes CDR1 DFQATT and CDR2 SNEGSKA (reference sequence). The CDR3 is 15 amino acids.